This record covers a single T cell receptor (beta chain). Profiling relied on immunoSEQ multiplex PCR, and the TCRdb table lists in-frame clones only, not all of them. Among nearly 15,000 clones listed, around 77% were seen once. These data belong to a study of blood T cell repertoires in COVID-19. On the study more broadly: The origin of the acute and convalescent COVID-19 samples was the United States, Italy and Spain.

The specimen sequenced was peripheral blood. The sequence was obtained from a human donor in a cohort sampled during active COVID-19.

CDR3 sequence reads: CASSPSLETDTQYF. CDR3 sequence (DNA): TGTGCCAGCAGCCCCTCCCTTGAGACAGATACGCAGTATTTT. The rearrangement joins TRBV7-3 to TRBJ2-3; D gene unclear. Germline assignment: CDR1 SGHTA and CDR2 FQGTGA. Between the trimmed V and J ends, which lost 5 bases and 3 bases, there was a span of 12 bases. CDR3 length equals 14 residues.